The 4 T cell receptor beta chains below all came from one sample that was sequenced in a study of blood T cell repertoires in COVID-19. Clones were sequenced by immunoSEQ multiplex PCR, and TCRdb holds only the in-frame ones, with some missing. The repertoire has more than 95,000 clones, about 86% of them found once; the top ten carry 13%. Sample: peripheral blood. These receptors were collected from a woman aged 55-70 years in a cohort sampled during active or convalescent COVID-19.

The chain links TRBV19 to TRBJ2-1; perhaps TRBD2 as D (6 bases). Germline V CDR1 and CDR2: LNHDA, SQIVND (reference sequence). The CDR3 sequence is 15 residues long. V was shortened by 2 bases and J by 0 bases, with 8 bases between the two germline ends. The CDR3 reads CASSIRGSSYNEQFF. The CDR3 nucleotides read TGTGCCAGTAGTATACGGGGGAGCTCCTACAATGAGCAGTTCTTC.

V usage is TRBV5-1 and J usage is TRBJ2-5, with 11 positions matching TRBD2. In germline, CDR1 is SGHRS, CDR2 YFSETQ. The CDR3 spans 15 residues. Trimming at V came to 5 bases and at J to 2 bases, leaving 5 bases not matched to a gene. Here the CDR3 DNA reads TGCGCCAGCAGAGGGACTAGCGGATTTCAAGAGACCCAGTACTTC. The encoded protein is CASRGTSGFQETQYF. The full variable domain, its missing parts supplied by reference TRBV5-1 and TRBJ2-5, is KAGVTQTPRYLIKTRGQQVTLSCSPISGHRSVSWYQQTPGQGLQFLFEYFSETQRNKGNFPGRFSGRQFSNSRSEMNVSTLELGDSALYLCASRGTSGFQETQYFGPGTRLLVL.

The rearrangement uses TRBV29-1 and TRBJ2-1; possible D gene TRBD2, 5 bases. Germline V gene sequence: CDR1 SQVTM, CDR2 ANQGSEA. V was cut by 7 bases and J by 2 bases, with 18 bases left in between. CDR3 length: 15 residues. This CDR3 is CSALGEARAYNEQFF. CDR3 nucleotide sequence: TGCAGCGCCCTGGGAGAGGCGCGGGCCTACAATGAGCAGTTCTTC.

The V gene is TRBV10-3, the J gene TRBJ1-1, with TRBD1 identical over 8 bases. After removal of 6 bases from V and 0 bases from J, the junction contained 9 bases not matched to a gene. This CDR3 contains 16 residues. CDR1 is ENHRY and CDR2 is SYGVKD in the germline V gene. CDR3: CAISATGGGMNTEAFF. CDR3 in DNA: TGTGCCATCAGCGCAACAGGGGGGGGGATGAACACTGAAGCTTTCTTT.